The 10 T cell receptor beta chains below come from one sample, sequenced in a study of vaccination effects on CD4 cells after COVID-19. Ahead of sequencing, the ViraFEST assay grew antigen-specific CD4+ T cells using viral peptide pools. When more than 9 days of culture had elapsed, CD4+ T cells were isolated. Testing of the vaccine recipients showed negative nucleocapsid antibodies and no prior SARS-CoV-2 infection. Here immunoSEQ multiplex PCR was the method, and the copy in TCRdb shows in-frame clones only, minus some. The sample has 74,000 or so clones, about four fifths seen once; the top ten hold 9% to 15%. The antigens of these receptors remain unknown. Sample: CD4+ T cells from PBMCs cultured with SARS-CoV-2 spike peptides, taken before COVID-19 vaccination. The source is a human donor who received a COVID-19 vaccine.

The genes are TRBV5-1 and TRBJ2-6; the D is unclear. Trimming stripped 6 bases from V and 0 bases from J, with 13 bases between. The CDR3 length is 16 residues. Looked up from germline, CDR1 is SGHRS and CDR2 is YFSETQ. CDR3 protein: CASINSPDSGANVLTF. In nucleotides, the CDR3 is TGCGCCAGCATCAATTCCCCCGACTCTGGGGCCAACGTCCTGACTTTC.

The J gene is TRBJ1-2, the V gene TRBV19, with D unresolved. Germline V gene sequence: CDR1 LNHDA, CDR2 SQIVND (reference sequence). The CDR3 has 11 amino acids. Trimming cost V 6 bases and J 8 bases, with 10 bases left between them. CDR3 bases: TGTGCCAGTAGGGACGGCTGGGGCTACACCTTC. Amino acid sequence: CASRDGWGYTF.

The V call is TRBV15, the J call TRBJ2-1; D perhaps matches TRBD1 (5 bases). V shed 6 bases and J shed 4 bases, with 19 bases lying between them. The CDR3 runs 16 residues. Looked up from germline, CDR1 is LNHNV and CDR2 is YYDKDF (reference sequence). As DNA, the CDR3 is TGTGCCACCAGGGCGGACAAGGGCAGCCTTTACAATGAGCAGTTCTTC. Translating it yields CATRADKGSLYNEQFF.

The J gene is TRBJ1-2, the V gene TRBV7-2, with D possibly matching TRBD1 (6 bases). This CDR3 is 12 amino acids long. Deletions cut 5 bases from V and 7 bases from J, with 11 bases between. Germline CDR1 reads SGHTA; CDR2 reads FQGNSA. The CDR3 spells CASSRGVLGYTF. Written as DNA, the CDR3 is TGTGCCAGCAGCAGGGGGGTACTTGGCTACACCTTC.

CDR3 region: CASSRSDLNTEAFF. DNA for the CDR3: TGTGCCAGTAGTAGATCGGACCTTAACACTGAAGCTTTCTTT. The chain couples TRBV19 to TRBJ1-1; no clear D. Deletions cut 4 bases from V and 2 bases from J, with 11 bases between. The V gene's germline CDR1 is LNHDA and CDR2 SQIVND (reference sequence). The CDR3 extends over 14 amino acids. The variable domain in full, with the rest retrieved from reference TRBV19 and TRBJ1-1, is DGGITQSPKYLFRKEGQNVTLSCEQNLNHDAMYWYRQDPGQGLRLIYYSQIVNDFQKGDIAEGYSVSREKKESFPLTVTSAQKNPTAFYLCASSRSDLNTEAFFGQGTRLTVV.

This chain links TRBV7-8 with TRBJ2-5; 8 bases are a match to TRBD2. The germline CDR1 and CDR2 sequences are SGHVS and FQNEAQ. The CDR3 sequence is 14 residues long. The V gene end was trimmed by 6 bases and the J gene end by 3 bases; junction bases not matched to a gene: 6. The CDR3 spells CASRLTSEKETQYF. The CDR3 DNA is TGTGCCAGCAGACTGACTAGCGAGAAAGAGACCCAGTACTTC.

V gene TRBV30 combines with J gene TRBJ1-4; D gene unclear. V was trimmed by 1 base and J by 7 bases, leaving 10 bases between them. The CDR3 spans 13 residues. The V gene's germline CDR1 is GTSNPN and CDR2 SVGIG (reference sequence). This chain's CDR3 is CAWSGSWGEKLFF. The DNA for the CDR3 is TGTGCCTGGAGTGGGTCGTGGGGTGAAAAACTGTTTTTT.

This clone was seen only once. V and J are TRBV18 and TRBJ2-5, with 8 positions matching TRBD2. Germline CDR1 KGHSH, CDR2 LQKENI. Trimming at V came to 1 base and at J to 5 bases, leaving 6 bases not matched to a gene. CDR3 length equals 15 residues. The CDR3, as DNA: TGTGCCAGCTCACCACTAGCGGGACGAGTGGAGACCCAGTACTTC. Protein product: CASSPLAGRVETQYF.

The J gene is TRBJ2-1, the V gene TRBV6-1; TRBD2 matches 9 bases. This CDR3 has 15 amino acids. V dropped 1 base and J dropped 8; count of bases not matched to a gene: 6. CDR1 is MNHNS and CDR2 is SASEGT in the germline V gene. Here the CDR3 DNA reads TGTGCCAGCAGTGAAGTAAGCGGGGGGCGGTATGAGCAGTTCTTC. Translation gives CASSEVSGGRYEQFF.

CDR3 DNA: TGTGCCGCCAGATATATCGGGGACTACGAGCAGTACGTC. This translates into CAARYIGDYEQYV. J is TRBJ2-7 and V is TRBV7-7; the D gene is possibly TRBD2 (5 bases). Trimming cost V 11 bases and J 3 bases, with 17 bases left between them. Germline V gene sequence: CDR1 SSHAT, CDR2 FNYEAQ (reference sequence). The CDR3 totals 13 residues.